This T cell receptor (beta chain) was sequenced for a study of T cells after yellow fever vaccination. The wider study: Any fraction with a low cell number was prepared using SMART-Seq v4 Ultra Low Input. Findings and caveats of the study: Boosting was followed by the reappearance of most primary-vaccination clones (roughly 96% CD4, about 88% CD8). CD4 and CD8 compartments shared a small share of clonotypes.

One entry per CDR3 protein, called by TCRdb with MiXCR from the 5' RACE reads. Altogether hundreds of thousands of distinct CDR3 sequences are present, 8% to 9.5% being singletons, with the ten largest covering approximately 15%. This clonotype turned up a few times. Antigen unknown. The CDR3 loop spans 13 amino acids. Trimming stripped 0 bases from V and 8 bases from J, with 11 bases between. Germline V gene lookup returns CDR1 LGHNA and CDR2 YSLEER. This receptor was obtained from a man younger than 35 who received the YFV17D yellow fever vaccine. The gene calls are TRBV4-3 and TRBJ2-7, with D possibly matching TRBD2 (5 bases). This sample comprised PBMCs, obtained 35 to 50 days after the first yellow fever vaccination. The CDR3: CASSQEIYGKQYF. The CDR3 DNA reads TGCGCCAGCAGCCAAGAAATATACGGGAAGCAGTACTTC.